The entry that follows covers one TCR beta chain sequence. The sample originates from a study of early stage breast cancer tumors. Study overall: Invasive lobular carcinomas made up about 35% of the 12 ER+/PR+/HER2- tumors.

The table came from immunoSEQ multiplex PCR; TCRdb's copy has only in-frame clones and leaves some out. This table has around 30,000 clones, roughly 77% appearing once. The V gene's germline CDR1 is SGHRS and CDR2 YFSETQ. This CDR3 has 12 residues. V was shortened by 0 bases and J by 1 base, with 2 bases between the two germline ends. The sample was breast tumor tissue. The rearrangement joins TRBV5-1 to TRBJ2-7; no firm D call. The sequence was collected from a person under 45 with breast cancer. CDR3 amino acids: CASSLESYEQYF. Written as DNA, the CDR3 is TGCGCCAGCAGCTTGGAGTCCTACGAGCAGTACTTC. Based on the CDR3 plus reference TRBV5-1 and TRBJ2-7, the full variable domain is KAGVTQTPRYLIKTRGQQVTLSCSPISGHRSVSWYQQTPGQGLQFLFEYFSETQRNKGNFPGRFSGRQFSNSRSEMNVSTLELGDSALYLCASSLESYEQYFGPGTRLTVT.